Below, 18 T cell receptor beta chains from the same sample are listed, as sequenced in a study of shared clonotypes between healthy human individuals. The protocol was immunoSEQ multiplex PCR, while the TCRdb copy is restricted to in-frame clones and leaves out a portion. The repertoire has some 470,000 clones, roughly four fifths of them found once; the top ten carry around 13%. Sequenced: PBMCs. All receptors derive from a woman between 35 and 50 years old in good health. Some clones in this sample may be carry-over from other donors' samples.

The chain carries TRBV9 and TRBJ2-4; D gene ambiguous. CDR3 length: 15 residues. The germline V and J ends were trimmed by 1 base and 6 bases, with 14 bases remaining between them. The germline gives CDR1 SGDLS, CDR2 YYNGEE. This CDR3 reads CASSVRETWGNIQYF. In DNA, the CDR3 is TGTGCCAGCAGCGTACGAGAGACTTGGGGAAACATTCAGTACTTC.

This clone was observed once. This rearrangement joins TRBV6-6 to TRBJ2-7, with TRBD2 as a possible D gene (6 bases). V shed 8 bases and J shed 2 bases, with 13 bases lying between them. The germline V gene has CDR1 MNHNY and CDR2 SVGAGI (reference sequence). This CDR3 contains 13 residues. The CDR3 DNA sequence: TGTGCCAGCCTGAGTCTAGCGACCTACGAGCAGTACTTC. Residues: CASLSLATYEQYF.

This clone occurred once. This likely comes from a read error, as the CDR3 has no conserved phenylalanine or tryptophan at its end. V gene TRBV28 combines with J gene TRBJ1-2; no reliable D call. The germline CDR1 and CDR2 sequences are MDHEN and SYDVKM. This CDR3 spans 15 amino acids. V lost 6 bases and J lost 0, with 14 bases in between. CDR3 loop: CASRDDTHPNYGYTL. The CDR3 DNA is TGTGCCAGCAGGGACGATACACACCCTAACTATGGCTACACCCTC.

V and J are TRBV2 and TRBJ2-7; no reliable D call. V gave up 3 bases and J gave up 1 base, with 10 bases separating them. The CDR3 has 14 amino acids. CDR1 and CDR2 from the germline V gene are SNHLY and FYNNEI. CDR3 region: CASSDGQKSYEQYF. The CDR3 coding sequence is TGTGCCAGCAGTGATGGGCAAAAGTCCTACGAGCAGTACTTC.

This chain joins TRBV23-1 and TRBJ2-7, with 11 positions matching TRBD1. TRBV23-1 belongs to the ORF category, with a function that is uncertain. The V segment lost 6 bases and the J segment 4 bases; nucleotides outside the gene matches: 8. The CDR3 is made up of 15 amino acids. The CDR3 spells CASSPLDRGRYEQYF. CDR3 bases: TGCGCCAGCAGCCCCCTGGACAGGGGGCGTTACGAGCAGTACTTC.

The chain joins TRBV2 to TRBJ2-7; D is undetermined. Between the trimmed V and J ends, which lost 3 bases and 3 bases, there was a span of 3 bases. Looked up from germline, CDR1 is SNHLY and CDR2 is FYNNEI. This CDR3 is built from 11 residues. This CDR3 is CASSEFYEQYF. DNA of the CDR3: TGTGCCAGCAGTGAGTTCTACGAGCAGTACTTC. Drawing the rest from reference TRBV2 and TRBJ2-7, the complete variable domain is EPEVTQTPSHQVTQMGQEVILRCVPISNHLYFYWYRQILGQKVEFLVSFYNNEISEKSEIFDDQFSVERPDGSNFTLKIRSTKLEDSAMYFCASSEFYEQYFGPGTRLTVT.

As concerns this clone: This sequence may be a read error, since a much larger clone differs from it by one base. V and J are TRBV28 and TRBJ1-2; D is unresolved. Trimming took 3 bases from V and 2 from J, leaving 19 bases between them. The CDR3 totals 17 residues. Germline V gene data show CDR1 as MDHEN and CDR2 as SYDVKM. The CDR3 protein is CASSFRNPGLGNYGYTF. The CDR3 DNA reads TGTGCCAGCAGTTTCCGAAACCCTGGTTTGGGGAACTATGGCTACACCTTC.

The chain couples TRBV30 to TRBJ1-2, with D possibly matching TRBD1 (6 bases). The germline V and J ends were trimmed by 8 bases and 4 bases, with 14 bases remaining between them. This CDR3 has 12 amino acids. Germline V gene sequence: CDR1 GTSNPN, CDR2 SVGIG (reference sequence). The CDR3 spells CAGIDRPYGYTF. CDR3 in DNA: TGTGCCGGAATAGACAGGCCCTATGGCTACACCTTC.

The gene calls are TRBV25-1 and TRBJ2-1, with TRBD2 matching 10 bases. Germline CDR1 reads MGHDK; CDR2 reads SYGVNS. This CDR3 has 15 residues. Trimming cost V 3 bases and J 7 bases; bases outside gene matches: 6. The CDR3 region has the DNA TGTGCCAGCAGTGATTCTAGCGGGAGTTTAAATGAGCAGTTCTTC. It encodes CASSDSSGSLNEQFF.

The chain is built from TRBV9 and TRBJ2-2; no reliable D call. V was cut by 0 bases and J by 4 bases, with 13 bases left in between. The CDR3 is made up of 16 amino acids. The V gene's germline CDR1 is SGDLS and CDR2 YYNGEE. The DNA for the CDR3 is TGTGCCAGCAGCGTAGGCCCTAGGACGACCACCGGGGAGCTGTTTTTT. Its translation: CASSVGPRTTTGELFF.

The chain uses TRBV10-3 and TRBJ2-5; D perhaps matches TRBD2 (6 bases). Germline CDR1 reads ENHRY; CDR2 reads SYGVKD. CDR3 size: 14 residues. Between the trimmed V and J ends, which lost 7 bases and 4 bases, there was a span of 16 bases. CDR3 sequence reads: CAINSGLSAETQYF. The CDR3 DNA is TGTGCCATCAACTCGGGACTCTCAGCAGAGACCCAGTACTTC.

This clone was seen a few times. The V and J genes are TRBV11-2 and TRBJ1-1; D gene uncertain. V gave up 3 bases and J gave up 4 bases, with 12 bases separating them. Germline CDR1 is SGHAT and CDR2 is FQNNGV. This CDR3 spans 14 amino acids. The DNA of the CDR3 is TGTGCCAGCAGCTTTCCGCCGGGCGTCACTGAAGCTTTCTTT. It specifies CASSFPPGVTEAFF.

This clone has only a few counts. The chain employs TRBV9 and TRBJ1-5, with D perhaps matching TRBD1 (5 bases). Trimming pared 0 bases from V and 3 bases from J, leaving 10 bases between. Germline values: CDR1 SGDLS, CDR2 YYNGEE. CDR3 length: 15 amino acids. DNA for the CDR3: TGTGCCAGCAGCGTAGGGGGCCAGGCCAATCAGCCCCAGCATTTT. Its protein product is CASSVGGQANQPQHF.

The rearrangement links TRBV7-2 to TRBJ2-7; 7 nucleotides align to TRBD1. Trimming took 1 base from V and 6 from J; bases not matched to a gene: 3. The CDR3 contains 13 residues. Germline CDR1 is SGHTA and CDR2 is FQGNSA. CDR3 sequence reads: CASSLEGAREQYF. DNA for the CDR3: TGTGCCAGCAGCTTAGAGGGGGCGCGCGAGCAGTACTTC.

The gene calls are TRBV10-2 and TRBJ2-1; TRBD2 agrees at 10 bases. The CDR3 covers 15 residues. Germline-derived CDR1 and CDR2 are WSHSY and SAAADI. V trimming: 3 bases; J trimming: 6 bases; junction bases outside the gene matches: 5. The DNA of the CDR3 is TGCGCCAGCAGTGAACAGCGGGAGGGCCCCAATGAGCAGTTCTTC. As protein: CASSEQREGPNEQFF.

The gene calls are TRBV28 and TRBJ2-3; 9 bases agree with TRBD2. CDR1 is MDHEN and CDR2 is SYDVKM in the germline V gene. The CDR3 is made up of 17 amino acids. V trimming: 2 bases; J trimming: 2 bases; junction bases outside the gene matches: 8. CDR3: CASSLLRLAETTDTQYF. CDR3 sequence (DNA): TGTGCCAGCAGTTTACTCCGACTAGCGGAGACCACAGATACGCAGTATTTT.

This clone was recorded once. The chain combines TRBV6-6 with TRBJ2-6, with a weak D call TRBD1 (6 bases). The CDR3 totals 14 residues. CDR1 is MNHNY, CDR2 SVGAGI, per germline (reference sequence). Trimming removed 0 bases at V and 9 bases at J, with 9 bases between. The CDR3 here is CASSYSGTLNVLTF. DNA of the CDR3: TGTGCCAGCAGTTACTCCGGGACACTCAACGTCCTGACTTTC.

The chain joins TRBV5-1 to TRBJ2-3; TRBD1 agrees at 8 bases. CDR3 length: 15 residues. The V and J ends lost 4 bases and 4 bases, in that order; junction bases with no gene match: 8. CDR1 and CDR2 (germline): SGHRS, YFSETQ. The CDR3, as DNA: TGCGCCAGCAGCGTGACAGGGGCGTCTTCAGATACGCAGTATTTT. Its protein product is CASSVTGASSDTQYF.